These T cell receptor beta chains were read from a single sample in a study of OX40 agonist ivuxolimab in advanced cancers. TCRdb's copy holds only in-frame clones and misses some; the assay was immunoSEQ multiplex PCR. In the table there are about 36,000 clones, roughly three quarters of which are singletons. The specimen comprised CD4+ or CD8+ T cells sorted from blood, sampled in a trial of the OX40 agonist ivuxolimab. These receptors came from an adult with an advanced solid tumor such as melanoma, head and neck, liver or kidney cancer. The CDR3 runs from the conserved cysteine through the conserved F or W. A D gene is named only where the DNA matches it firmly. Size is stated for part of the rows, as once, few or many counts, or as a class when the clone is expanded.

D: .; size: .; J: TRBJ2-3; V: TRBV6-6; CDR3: CASSSPHSTDTQYF; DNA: TGTGCCAGCAGCTCCCCCCATTCCACAGATACGCAGTATTTT
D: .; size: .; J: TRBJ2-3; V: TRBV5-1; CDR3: CASSSGEITDTQYF; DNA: TGCGCCAGCAGCTCCGGGGAGATCACAGATACGCAGTATTTT
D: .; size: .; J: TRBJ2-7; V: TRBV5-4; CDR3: CASSLQRTGESYEQYF; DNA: TGTGCCAGCAGCTTGCAAAGAACGGGAGAGTCCTACGAGCAGTACTTC
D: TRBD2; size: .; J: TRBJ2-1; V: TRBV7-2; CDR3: CASSLFELAGNEQFF; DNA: TGTGCCAGCAGCTTGTTCGAACTAGCGGGCAATGAGCAGTTCTTC
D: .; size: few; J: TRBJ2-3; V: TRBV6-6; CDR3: CASSSLGSADTQYF; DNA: TGTGCCAGCAGTTCCCTCGGGAGTGCAGATACGCAGTATTTT
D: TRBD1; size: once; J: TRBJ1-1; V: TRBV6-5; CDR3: CASRGTGANTEAFF; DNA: TGTGCCAGCAGAGGGACAGGGGCAAACACTGAAGCTTTCTTT
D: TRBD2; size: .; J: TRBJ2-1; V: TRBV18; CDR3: CASSGGSTPNEQFF; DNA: TGTGCCAGCTCGGGGGGGTCGACCCCTAATGAGCAGTTCTTC
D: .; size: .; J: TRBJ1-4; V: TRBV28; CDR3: CASSPPGPGEKLFF; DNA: TGTGCCAGCAGTCCCCCCGGACCCGGAGAAAAACTGTTTTTT
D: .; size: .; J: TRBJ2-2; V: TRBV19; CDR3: CASSSGVGELFF; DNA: TGTGCCAGTAGTTCAGGCGTCGGGGAGCTGTTTTTT
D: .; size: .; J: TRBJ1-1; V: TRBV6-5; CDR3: CASSSAGENTEAFF; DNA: TGTGCCAGCAGTTCAGCCGGGGAGAACACTGAAGCTTTCTTT
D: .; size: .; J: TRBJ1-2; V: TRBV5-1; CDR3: CASSLGGRGSYGYTF; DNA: TGCGCCAGCAGCTTGGGGGGCAGGGGAAGCTATGGCTACACCTTC
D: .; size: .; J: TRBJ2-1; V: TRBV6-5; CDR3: CASSYYGRRGSEQFF; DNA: TGTGCCAGCAGTTACTACGGACGTCGAGGTAGCGAGCAGTTCTTC
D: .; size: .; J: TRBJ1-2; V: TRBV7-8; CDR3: CASSFAEYGYTF; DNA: TGTGCCAGCAGCTTCGCGGAGTATGGCTACACCTTC
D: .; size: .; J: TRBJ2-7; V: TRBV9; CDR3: CASSVTGASEQYF; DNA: TGTGCCAGCAGCGTGACGGGGGCGAGCGAGCAGTACTTC
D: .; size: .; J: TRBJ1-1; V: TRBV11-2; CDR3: CASSLIEATEAFF; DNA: TGTGCCAGCAGCTTAATAGAGGCCACTGAAGCTTTCTTT
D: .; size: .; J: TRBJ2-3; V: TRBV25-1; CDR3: CASAGGDTQYF; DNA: TGTGCCAGCGCTGGTGGGGATACGCAGTATTTT
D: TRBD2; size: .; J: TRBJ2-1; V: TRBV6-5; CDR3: CASRLAGGNEQFF; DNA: TGTGCCAGCAGGCTAGCGGGGGGCAATGAGCAGTTCTTC
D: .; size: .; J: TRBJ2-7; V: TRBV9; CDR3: CASSVGDTKTYEQYF; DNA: TGTGCCAGCAGCGTAGGGGACACCAAAACCTACGAGCAGTACTTC
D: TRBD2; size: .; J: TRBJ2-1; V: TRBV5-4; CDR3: CASRSGGGRALNEQFF; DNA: TGTGCCAGCAGGTCCGGCGGCGGGAGGGCCCTGAATGAGCAGTTCTTC
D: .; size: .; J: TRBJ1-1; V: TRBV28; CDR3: CASRFLSMNTEAFF; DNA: TGTGCCAGCAGGTTCCTTTCTATGAACACTGAAGCTTTCTTT
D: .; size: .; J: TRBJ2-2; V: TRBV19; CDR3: CASSRLERYTGELFF; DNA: TGTGCCAGTAGTCGCCTGGAGCGGTACACCGGGGAGCTGTTTTTT
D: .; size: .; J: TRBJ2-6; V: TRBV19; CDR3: CASSLKGWANVLTF; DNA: TGTGCCAGTAGTCTGAAGGGTTGGGCCAACGTCCTGACTTTC
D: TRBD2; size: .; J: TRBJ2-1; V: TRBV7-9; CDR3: CASSLNSGGAGEQFF; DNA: TGTGCCAGCAGCTTAAATAGCGGGGGGGCCGGTGAGCAGTTCTTC
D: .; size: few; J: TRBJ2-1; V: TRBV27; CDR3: CASSPWGSYNEQFF; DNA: TGTGCCAGCAGCCCCTGGGGGTCCTACAATGAGCAGTTCTTC
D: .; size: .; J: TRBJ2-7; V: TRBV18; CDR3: CASSPPGLEQYF; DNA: TGTGCCAGCTCACCACCGGGGTTAGAGCAGTACTTC
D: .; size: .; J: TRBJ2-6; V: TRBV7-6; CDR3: CASSSLGRGGSGANVLTF; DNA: TGTGCCAGCAGCTCCCTAGGCCGTGGGGGCTCTGGGGCCAACGTCCTGACTTTC
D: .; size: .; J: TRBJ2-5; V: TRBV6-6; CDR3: CASSYPQGGEETQYF; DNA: TGTGCCAGCAGTTACCCACAGGGGGGGGAAGAGACCCAGTACTTC
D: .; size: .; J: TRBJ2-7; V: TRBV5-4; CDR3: CASSLPNLNEQYF; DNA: TGTGCCAGCAGCCTACCAAACCTGAACGAGCAGTACTTC